These 4 T cell receptor beta chains were sequenced from one sample in a study of breast tumors, draining lymph nodes, adjacent tissues. TCRdb called the multiplex PCR reads again in MiXCR, with one record for every CDR3 protein. The table records fewer than 300,000 distinct CDR3 sequences, approximately 29% of them present only once. Samples came from axillary lymph nodes draining the breast cancer. The material sequenced was axillary lymph node tissue. The receptor source for this set is a female donor with breast cancer. Some clones in this sample may be carry-over from other donors' samples.

Ten or more counts support this clonotype. This chain connects TRBV6-5 to TRBJ2-1; 11 bases line up with TRBD2. The CDR3 has 17 residues. Unmatched junction bases numbered 5, after V lost 0 bases and J lost 4 bases. The V gene's germline CDR1 is MNHEY and CDR2 SVGAGI. The CDR3 loop reads CASSYSRLAGFYNEQFF. CDR3 nucleotide sequence: TGTGCCAGCAGTTACTCTAGACTAGCGGGGTTTTACAATGAGCAGTTCTTC.

This clonotype has at least ten counts. The V and J genes are TRBV6-1 and TRBJ2-7, with TRBD2 matching over 11 bases. This CDR3 is 12 amino acids long. Per the germline V gene, CDR1 is MNHNS and CDR2 is SASEGT. The V and J ends lost 8 bases and 6 bases, in that order; junction bases with no gene match: 3. CDR3 nucleotides: TGTGCCAGCGCTAGCGGGAGGACCGAGCAGTACTTC. Amino acid sequence: CASASGRTEQYF.

This clonotype was seen ten or more times. The chain combines TRBV20-1 with TRBJ2-2, with 14 bases matching TRBD2. The germline gives CDR1 DFQATT, CDR2 SNEGSKA (reference sequence). There are 16 residues in the CDR3. The V and J ends lost 1 base and 5 bases, in that order; junction bases with no gene match: 3. The CDR3 protein is CSARGGLAGETGELFF. Here the CDR3 DNA reads TGCAGTGCTAGAGGGGGACTAGCGGGAGAAACCGGGGAGCTGTTTTTT.

This clonotype was observed many times. V and J are TRBV6-1 and TRBJ1-5; unclear D gene. This CDR3 has 11 amino acids. Germline CDR1 is MNHNS and CDR2 is SASEGT. V was trimmed by 4 bases and J by 5 bases, leaving 3 bases between them. This chain's CDR3 is CASSVDQPQHF. In DNA, the CDR3 is TGTGCCAGCAGTGTGGATCAGCCCCAGCATTTT.